This entry is about one T cell receptor beta chain. Its antigen is still unknown. This sample is drawn from a study of shared clonotypes between healthy human individuals. Whole-study findings and limits: Naive subsets typically showed greater estimated richness than memory subsets.

Sorted-subset replicate PCR reactions contained 200 to 250 ng DNA, corresponding to approximately 30,000 T cell genomes. This table comes from immunoSEQ multiplex PCR, and its TCRdb copy is limited to in-frame clones, with some not included. The repertoire has millions of clones, roughly 94% of them found once; the top ten carry 0.13%. CDR1 is LGHNA, CDR2 YNFKEQ, per germline. With 1 base removed from V and 3 bases from J, the gap between germline ends came to 10 bases. This CDR3 region has 14 residues. This receptor was taken from a man between 18 and 35 years old in good health. The sample was naive CD4+ T cells sorted from blood. As to subset: CD45RA+ positively selected. The chain uses TRBV4-2 and TRBJ2-7; tentatively, D is TRBD2 (5 bases). CDR3 coding DNA: TGTGCCAGCAGCCAAGTATCTGGACTCTACGAGCAGTACTTC. Translating gives CASSQVSGLYEQYF.